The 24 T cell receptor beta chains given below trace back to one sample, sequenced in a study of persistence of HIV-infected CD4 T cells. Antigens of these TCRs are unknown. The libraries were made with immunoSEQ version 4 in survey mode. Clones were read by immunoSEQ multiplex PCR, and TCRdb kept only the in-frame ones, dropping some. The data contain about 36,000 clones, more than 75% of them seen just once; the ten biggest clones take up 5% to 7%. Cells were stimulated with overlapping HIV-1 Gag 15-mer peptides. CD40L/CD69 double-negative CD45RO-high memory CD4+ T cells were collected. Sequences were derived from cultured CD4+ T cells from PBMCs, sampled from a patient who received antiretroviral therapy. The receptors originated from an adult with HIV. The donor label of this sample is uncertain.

The CDR3 nucleotides read TGTGCCAGCTGTAGCGGGGGGGCCGGGAACACCGGGGAGCTGTTTTTT. Translating it yields CASCSGGAGNTGELFF. This chain joins TRBV28 and TRBJ2-2, with TRBD2 identical over 11 bases. V lost 8 bases to trimming and J lost 1 base; unmatched junction nucleotides: 6. The CDR3 is 16 amino acids. CDR1 and CDR2 from the germline V gene are MDHEN and SYDVKM.

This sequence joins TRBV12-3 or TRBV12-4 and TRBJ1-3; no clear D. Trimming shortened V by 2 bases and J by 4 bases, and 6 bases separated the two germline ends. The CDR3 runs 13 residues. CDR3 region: CASSLSEGNTIYF. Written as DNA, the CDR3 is TGTGCCAGCAGTTTAAGCGAGGGAAACACCATATATTTT.

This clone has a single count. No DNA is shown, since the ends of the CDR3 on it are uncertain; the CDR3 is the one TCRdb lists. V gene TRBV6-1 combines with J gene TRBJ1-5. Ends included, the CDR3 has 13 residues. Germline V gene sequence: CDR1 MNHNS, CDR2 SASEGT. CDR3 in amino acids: CASSEEVRLRQHF.

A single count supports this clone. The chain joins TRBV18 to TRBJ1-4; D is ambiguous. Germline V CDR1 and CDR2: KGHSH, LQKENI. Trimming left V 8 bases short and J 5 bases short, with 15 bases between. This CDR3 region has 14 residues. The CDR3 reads CASTLSLGNEKLFF. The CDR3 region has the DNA TGTGCCAGCACCCTGTCGCTAGGCAATGAAAAACTGTTTTTT.

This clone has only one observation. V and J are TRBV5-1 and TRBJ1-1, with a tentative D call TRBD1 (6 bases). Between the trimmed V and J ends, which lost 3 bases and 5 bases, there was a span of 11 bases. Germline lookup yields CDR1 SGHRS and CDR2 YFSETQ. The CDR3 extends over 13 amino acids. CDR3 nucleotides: TGCGCCAGCAGCTCCACAGGGATGACTGAAGCTTTCTTT. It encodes CASSSTGMTEAFF.

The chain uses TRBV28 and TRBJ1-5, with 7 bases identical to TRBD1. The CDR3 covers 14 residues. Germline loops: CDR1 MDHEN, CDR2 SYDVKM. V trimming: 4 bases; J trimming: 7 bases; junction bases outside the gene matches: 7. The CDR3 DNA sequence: TGTGCCAGCAGTTCCGAGCAGGGGGGGCAGCCCCAGCATTTT. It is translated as CASSSEQGGQPQHF.

The CDR3 loop reads CASTRTGQIYGYTF. The CDR3 region has the DNA TGTGCCAGCACGCGGACGGGACAGATATATGGCTACACCTTC. The chain couples TRBV27 to TRBJ1-2, with TRBD1 identical over 7 bases. V dropped 7 bases and J dropped 5; count of bases not matched to a gene: 10. Germline loops: CDR1 MNHEY, CDR2 SMNVEV (reference sequence). The CDR3 consists of 14 residues.

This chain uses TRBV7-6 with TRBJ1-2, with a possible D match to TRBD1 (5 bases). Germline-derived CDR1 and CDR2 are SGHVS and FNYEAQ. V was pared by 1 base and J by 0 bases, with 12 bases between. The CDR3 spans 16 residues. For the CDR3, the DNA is TGTGCCAGCAGCTTAGGACAGACCGAACCTAACTATGGCTACACCTTC. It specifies CASSLGQTEPNYGYTF.

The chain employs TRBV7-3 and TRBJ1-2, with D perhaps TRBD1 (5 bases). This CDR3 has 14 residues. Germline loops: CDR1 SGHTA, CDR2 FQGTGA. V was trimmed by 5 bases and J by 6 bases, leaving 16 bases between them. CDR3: CASSPRAGYDGYTF. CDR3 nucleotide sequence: TGTGCCAGCAGCCCCAGGGCGGGGTACGATGGCTACACCTTC.

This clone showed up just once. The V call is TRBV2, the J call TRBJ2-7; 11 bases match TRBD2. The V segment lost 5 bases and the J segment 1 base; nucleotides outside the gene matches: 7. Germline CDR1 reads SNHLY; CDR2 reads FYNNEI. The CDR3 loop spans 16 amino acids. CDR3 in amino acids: CASSYLTSGTSYEQYF. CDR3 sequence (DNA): TGTGCCAGCAGTTACTTGACTAGCGGGACATCCTACGAGCAGTACTTC.

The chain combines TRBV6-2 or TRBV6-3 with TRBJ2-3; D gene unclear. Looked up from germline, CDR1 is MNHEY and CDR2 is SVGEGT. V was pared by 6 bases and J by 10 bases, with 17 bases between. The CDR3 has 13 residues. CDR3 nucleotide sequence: TGTGCCAGCAGCCGCACCAGTGGAGTATCGCAGTATTTT. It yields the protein CASSRTSGVSQYF.

The CDR3 spells CASSDTVYGYTF. CDR3 DNA: TGCGCCAGCAGTGACACAGTCTATGGCTACACCTTC. V gene TRBV10-1 combines with J gene TRBJ1-2; the D is unclear. Germline V gives CDR1 WNHNN, CDR2 SYGVQD (reference sequence). The CDR3 loop spans 12 amino acids. V was pared by 3 bases and J by 4 bases, with 6 bases between.

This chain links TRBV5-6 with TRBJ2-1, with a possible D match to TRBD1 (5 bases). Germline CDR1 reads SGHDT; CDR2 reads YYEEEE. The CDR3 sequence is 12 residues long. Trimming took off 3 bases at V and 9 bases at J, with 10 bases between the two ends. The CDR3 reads CASSSQVFEQFF. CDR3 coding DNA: TGTGCCAGCAGCTCACAGGTGTTTGAGCAGTTCTTC.

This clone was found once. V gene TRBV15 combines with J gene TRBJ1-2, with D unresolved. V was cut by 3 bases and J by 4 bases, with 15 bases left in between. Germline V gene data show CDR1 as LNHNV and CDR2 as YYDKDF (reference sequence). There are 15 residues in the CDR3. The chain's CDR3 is CATSRGTSGLYGYTF. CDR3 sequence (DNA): TGTGCCACCAGCAGGGGAACCTCAGGACTCTATGGCTACACCTTC.

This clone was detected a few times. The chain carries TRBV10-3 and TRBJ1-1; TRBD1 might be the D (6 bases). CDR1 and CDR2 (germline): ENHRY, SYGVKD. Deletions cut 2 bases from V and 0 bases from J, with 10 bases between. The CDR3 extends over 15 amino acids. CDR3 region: CAISEGTNMNTEAFF. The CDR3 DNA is TGTGCCATCAGTGAGGGGACAAATATGAACACTGAAGCTTTCTTT.

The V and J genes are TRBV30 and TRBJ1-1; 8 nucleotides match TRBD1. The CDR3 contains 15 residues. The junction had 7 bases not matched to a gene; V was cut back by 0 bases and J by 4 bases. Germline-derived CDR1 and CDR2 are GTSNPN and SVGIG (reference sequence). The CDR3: CAWSVPSQGGTEAFF. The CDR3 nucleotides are TGTGCCTGGAGTGTCCCATCACAGGGGGGCACTGAAGCTTTCTTT.

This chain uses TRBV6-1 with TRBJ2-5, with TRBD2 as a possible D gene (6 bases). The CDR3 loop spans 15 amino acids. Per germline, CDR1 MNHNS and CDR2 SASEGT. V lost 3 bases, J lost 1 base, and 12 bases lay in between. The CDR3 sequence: CASSETGAPQETQYF. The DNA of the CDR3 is TGTGCCAGCAGTGAGACGGGAGCCCCCCAAGAGACCCAGTACTTC.

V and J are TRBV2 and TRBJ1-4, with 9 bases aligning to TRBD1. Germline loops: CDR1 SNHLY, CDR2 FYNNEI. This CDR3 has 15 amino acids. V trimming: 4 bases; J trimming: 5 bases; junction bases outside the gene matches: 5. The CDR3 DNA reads TGTGCCAGCAGTGCCATAGGGACAGGGAATGAAAAACTGTTTTTT. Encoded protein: CASSAIGTGNEKLFF.

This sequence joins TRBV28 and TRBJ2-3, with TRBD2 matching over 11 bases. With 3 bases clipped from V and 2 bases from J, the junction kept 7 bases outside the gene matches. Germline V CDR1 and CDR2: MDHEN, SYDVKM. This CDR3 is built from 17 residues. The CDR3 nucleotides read TGTGCCAGCAGTTTCCTAGCGGGGGGTCCGAACACAGATACGCAGTATTTT. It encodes CASSFLAGGPNTDTQYF.

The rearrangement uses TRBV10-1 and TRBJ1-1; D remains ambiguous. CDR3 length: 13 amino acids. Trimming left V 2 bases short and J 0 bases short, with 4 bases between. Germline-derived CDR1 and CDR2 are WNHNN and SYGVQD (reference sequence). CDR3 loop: CASSERMNTEAFF. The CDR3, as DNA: TGCGCCAGCAGTGAGAGGATGAACACTGAAGCTTTCTTT.

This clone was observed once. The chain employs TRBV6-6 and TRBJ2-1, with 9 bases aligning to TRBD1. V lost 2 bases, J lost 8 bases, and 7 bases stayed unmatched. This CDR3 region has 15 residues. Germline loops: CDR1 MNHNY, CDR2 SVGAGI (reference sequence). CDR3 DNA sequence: TGTGCCAGCAGTTACCCGGGACAGGGTGTCTATGAGCAGTTCTTC. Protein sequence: CASSYPGQGVYEQFF.

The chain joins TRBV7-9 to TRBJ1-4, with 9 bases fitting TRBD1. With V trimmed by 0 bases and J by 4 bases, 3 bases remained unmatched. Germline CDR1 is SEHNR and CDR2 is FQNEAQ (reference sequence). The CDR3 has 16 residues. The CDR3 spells CASSLASTGGNEKLFF. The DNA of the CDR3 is TGTGCCAGCAGCTTAGCCTCGACAGGGGGTAATGAAAAACTGTTTTTT.

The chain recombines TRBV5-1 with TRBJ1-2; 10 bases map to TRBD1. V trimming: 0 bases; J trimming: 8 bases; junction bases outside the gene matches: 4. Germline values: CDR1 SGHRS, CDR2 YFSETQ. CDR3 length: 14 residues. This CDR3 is CASSLGQGAPGYTF. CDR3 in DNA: TGCGCCAGCAGCTTGGGACAGGGGGCGCCGGGCTACACCTTC.

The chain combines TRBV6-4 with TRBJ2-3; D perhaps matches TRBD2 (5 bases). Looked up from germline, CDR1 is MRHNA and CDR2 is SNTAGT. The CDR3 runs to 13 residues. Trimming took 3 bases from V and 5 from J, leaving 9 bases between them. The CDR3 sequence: CASSDEGGDTQYF. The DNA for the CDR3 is TGTGCCAGCAGTGATGAGGGCGGAGATACGCAGTATTTT.